These 15 T cell receptor beta chains share one sample of origin, sequenced in a study of CXCR3-negative and CXCR3-positive naive CD8 T cells. The study made its TRB cDNA libraries by 5' RACE, adding UMI labels. TCRdb reprocessed the 5' RACE reads and reports one entry per CDR3 protein, with no DNA. This repertoire includes over 70,000 distinct CDR3 sequences. Sequencing was done on a sample of naive CXCR3- CD8+ T cells from blood. Subset meaning: CD45RO-CCR7+CD27+CD95- naive CD8+ T cells lacking CXCR3 (TNR3-). The source is a human donor in good health. Some clones in this sample may be carry-over from other donors' samples.

This chain links TRBV9 with TRBJ2-1; the TCRdb D gene call, TRBD2, has no DNA to confirm it. This CDR3 comprises 17 residues. Per the germline V gene, CDR1 is SGDLS and CDR2 is YYNGEE. CDR3 sequence: CASSLRLAGDGVDEQFF.

J is TRBJ2-1 and V is TRBV7-9; TCRdb's assignment of TRBD2 cannot be checked, as there is no DNA. The CDR3 sequence is 12 residues long. Germline loops: CDR1 SEHNR, CDR2 FQNEAQ (reference sequence). The CDR3 protein is CASSFGGRREFF. Drawing the rest from reference TRBV7-9 and TRBJ2-1, the complete variable domain is DTGVSQNPRHKITKRGQNVTFRCDPISEHNRLYWYRQTLGQGPEFLTYFQNEAQLEKSRLLSDRFSAERPKGSFSTLEIQRTEQGDSAMYLCASSFGGRREFFGPGTRLTVL.

The chain uses TRBV9 and TRBJ2-5; checking the TCRdb D call of TRBD1 is not possible without DNA. Germline-derived CDR1 and CDR2 are SGDLS and YYNGEE. The CDR3 length is 16 residues. Here the CDR3 reads CASSAPRPNGRETQYF.

The CDR3 here is CASSWGSFYGYTF. The chain is built from TRBV7-9 and TRBJ1-2; TCRdb's assignment of TRBD1 cannot be checked, as there is no DNA. This CDR3 contains 13 residues. Germline CDR1 reads SEHNR; CDR2 reads FQNEAQ (reference sequence).

The CDR3 here is CASSQETGNTEAFF. The gene calls are TRBV3-1 and TRBJ1-1; with no DNA, the TCRdb D assignment of TRBD1 cannot be verified. There are 14 residues in the CDR3. The V gene's germline CDR1 is LGHDT and CDR2 YNNKEL (reference sequence). The whole variable domain, remainder taken from reference TRBV3-1 and TRBJ1-1, is DTAVSQTPKYLVTQMGNDKSIKCEQNLGHDTMYWYKQDSKKFLKIMFSYNNKELIINETVPNRFSPKSPDKAHLNLHINSLELGDSAVYFCASSQETGNTEAFFGQGTRLTVV.

The chain couples TRBV7-8 to TRBJ2-5. Germline V CDR1 and CDR2: SGHVS, FQNEAQ. There are 13 residues in the CDR3. CDR3 sequence: CASSLVGRETQYF.

The V and J genes are TRBV4-1 and TRBJ1-5; as DNA is missing, the TRBD1 call by TCRdb cannot be tested. Germline V gene lookup returns CDR1 MGHRA and CDR2 YSYEKL. This CDR3 is 16 amino acids long. CDR3 loop: CASSQGQGAAHQPQHF.

CDR3 in amino acids: CASRITGRGEAFF. The V and J genes are TRBV6-5 and TRBJ1-1; TCRdb designates TRBD1, a call that cannot be tested without DNA. This CDR3 spans 13 amino acids. Germline V gene data show CDR1 as MNHEY and CDR2 as SVGAGI.

This chain connects TRBV29-1 to TRBJ2-1. Per the germline V gene, CDR1 is SQVTM and CDR2 is ANQGSEA. This CDR3 is built from 13 residues. The CDR3 reads CSVEDGAYNEQFF.

The V and J genes are TRBV5-6 and TRBJ2-2. Per the germline V gene, CDR1 is SGHDT and CDR2 is YYEEEE. The CDR3 spans 11 residues. The CDR3 loop is CASSRPGELFF.

The chain is built from TRBV28 and TRBJ2-3; TCRdb indicates TRBD2, and absent DNA this call remains unverified. The CDR3 totals 16 residues. Germline assignment: CDR1 MDHEN and CDR2 SYDVKM. The CDR3 loop is CASSLDERGGTDTQYF.

The gene calls are TRBV28 and TRBJ2-7; TCRdb picks TRBD1, but there is no DNA to check that call. This CDR3 spans 16 amino acids. The germline CDR1 and CDR2 sequences are MDHEN and SYDVKM. The CDR3 loop reads CASSLPTGTGPYEQYF.

The chain joins TRBV7-8 to TRBJ1-2; TCRdb names TRBD1, which stays unverified in the absence of DNA. The CDR3 runs to 19 residues. Germline loops: CDR1 SGHVS, CDR2 FQNEAQ. CDR3 amino acids: CASSLGFRDRGGWNDGYTF.

The chain combines TRBV4-3 with TRBJ2-2; the D call from TCRdb, TRBD1, cannot be confirmed without DNA. The germline V gene encodes CDR1 LGHNA and CDR2 YSLEER. The CDR3 is 16 residues long. CDR3 loop: CASSHPGGEPTGELFF.

The chain couples TRBV28 to TRBJ2-7; checking the TCRdb D call of TRBD1 is not possible without DNA. The CDR3 totals 17 residues. Germline CDR1 is MDHEN and CDR2 is SYDVKM. The CDR3 sequence: CASSQGPTLWETYEQYF.